These 32 T cell receptor beta chains originate from one sample sequenced in a study of shared clonotypes between healthy human individuals. Libraries were prepared by immunoSEQ multiplex PCR; TCRdb keeps only in-frame clonotypes and omits some of them. Of about a million clones in the sample, around 75% were seen once. Material for sequencing was memory CD4+ T cells sorted from blood. The subset: CD45RA-negative fraction. Receptors originate from a man aged 18 to 29 in good health.

This CDR3 is CASSHGGELGIQPQHF. For the CDR3, the DNA is TGTGCCAGCAGTCACGGCGGAGAGTTGGGAATTCAGCCCCAGCATTTT. The rearrangement links TRBV25-1 to TRBJ1-5, with no clear D. CDR3 length: 16 amino acids. Germline-derived CDR1 and CDR2 are MGHDK and SYGVNS. The V end was cut by 5 bases, the J end by 6 bases, with 20 bases between.

V and J are TRBV28 and TRBJ2-7; 8 nucleotides match TRBD1. The V gene end was trimmed by 6 bases and the J gene end by 7 bases; junction bases not matched to a gene: 17. Germline V lookup: CDR1 MDHEN, CDR2 SYDVKM. There are 16 residues in the CDR3. CDR3 region: CASSHTRTGLTREQYF. CDR3 nucleotide sequence: TGTGCCAGCAGCCATACTCGGACAGGGCTCACGAGGGAGCAGTACTTC.

The V call is TRBV9, the J call TRBJ1-5; 7 bases map to TRBD1. The CDR3 consists of 16 residues. Germline V lookup: CDR1 SGDLS, CDR2 YYNGEE. Trimming removed 3 bases from V and 1 base from J; junction bases left unmatched: 7. CDR3 loop: CASSGGTGASNQPQHF. In DNA, the CDR3 is TGTGCCAGCAGCGGCGGAACAGGGGCGAGCAATCAGCCCCAGCATTTT.

This clone was seen a handful of times. The chain recombines TRBV11-3 with TRBJ2-2, with a weak D call TRBD2 (6 bases). The germline V and J ends were trimmed by 5 bases and 0 bases, with 16 bases remaining between them. The CDR3 runs 17 residues. The germline gives CDR1 SGHNT, CDR2 YENEEA. The CDR3, as DNA: TGTGCCAGCAGCCCGTTCAGCGGGTTCGCGAACACCGGGGAGCTGTTTTTT. Protein product: CASSPFSGFANTGELFF.

The table lists this clone with a count of one. The chain employs TRBV18 and TRBJ2-6, with D unresolved. In germline, CDR1 is KGHSH, CDR2 LQKENI. Between the trimmed V and J ends, which lost 2 bases and 0 bases, there was a span of 8 bases. The CDR3 contains 16 residues. This chain's CDR3 is CASSPVGNSGANVLTF. The CDR3 DNA reads as TGTGCCAGCTCACCAGTAGGGAACTCTGGGGCCAACGTCCTGACTTTC.

This chain uses TRBV30 with TRBJ2-3; maybe TRBD2 (5 bases). Trimming stripped 3 bases from V and 1 base from J, with 11 bases between. Germline CDR1 is GTSNPN and CDR2 is SVGIG (reference sequence). The CDR3 contains 14 residues. The CDR3 DNA reads as TGTGCCTGGAGGGCCCTCGGGGGCACAGATACGCAGTATTTT. Residues: CAWRALGGTDTQYF.

This sequence joins TRBV6-4 and TRBJ1-4; 8 nucleotides align to TRBD1. The J segment lost 8 bases and the V segment lost 5 bases, leaving 13 bases of the junction unmatched. Germline lookup yields CDR1 MRHNA and CDR2 SNTAGT. The length of the CDR3 is 16 residues. The CDR3: CASSRSQGAFREKLFF. The CDR3, as DNA: TGTGCCAGCAGTAGATCTCAGGGGGCGTTCCGCGAAAAACTGTTTTTT.

The genes are TRBV10-3 and TRBJ2-6; D unclear. V lost 3 bases to trimming and J lost 0 bases, with 15 bases between them. The CDR3 spans 18 residues. Germline assignment: CDR1 ENHRY and CDR2 SYGVKD. For the CDR3, the DNA is TGTGCCATCAGTGAATCCCCCCAGAGGTCCTCTGGGGCCAACGTCCTGACTTTC. Translation: CAISESPQRSSGANVLTF.

In the case of this clone: At the DNA level, this CDR3 is encoded by other sequences in the same sample as well. The CDR3: CSVLRGLGEKLFF. The CDR3 DNA is TGCAGCGTCCTTCGGGGTCTGGGAGAAAAACTGTTTTTT. V is TRBV29-1 and J is TRBJ1-4; D is ambiguous. Deletions cut 6 bases from V and 8 bases from J, with 16 bases between. The CDR3 runs to 13 residues. Germline CDR1 SQVTM, CDR2 ANQGSEA.

The chain links TRBV5-1 to TRBJ2-2, with D hard to call. The V gene's germline CDR1 is SGHRS and CDR2 YFSETQ. The germline V and J ends were trimmed by 7 bases and 5 bases, with 12 bases remaining between them. This CDR3 contains 13 residues. DNA of the CDR3: TGCGCCAGCCTGGTCGATCGGACCGGGGAGCTGTTTTTT. Residues: CASLVDRTGELFF. The full variable domain, rest sourced from reference TRBV5-1 and TRBJ2-2, is KAGVTQTPRYLIKTRGQQVTLSCSPISGHRSVSWYQQTPGQGLQFLFEYFSETQRNKGNFPGRFSGRQFSNSRSEMNVSTLELGDSALYLCASLVDRTGELFFGEGSRLTVL.

The rearrangement joins TRBV7-2 to TRBJ2-7, with a weak D call TRBD2 (7 bases). This CDR3 comprises 16 residues. From germline, CDR1 is SGHTA and CDR2 FQGNSA. Between the trimmed V and J ends, which lost 5 bases and 6 bases, there was a span of 23 bases. The CDR3 DNA follows: TGTGCCAGCAGCCCGCGGGGGTCAGGGGCGTCAAGCGAGCAGTACTTC. It specifies CASSPRGSGASSEQYF.

Points on this clone: Other DNA sequences in the same sample also yield this CDR3. The chain is built from TRBV19 and TRBJ2-3; D gene uncertain. V gave up 0 bases and J gave up 7 bases, with 5 bases separating them. Germline V gene sequence: CDR1 LNHDA, CDR2 SQIVND (reference sequence). The CDR3 contains 12 residues. The CDR3 sequence: CASSIDSYTQYF. CDR3 DNA sequence: TGTGCCAGTAGTATAGACAGTTATACGCAGTATTTT.

The genes are TRBV28 and TRBJ2-7; no clear D. Germline assignment: CDR1 MDHEN and CDR2 SYDVKM. There are 12 residues in the CDR3. Trimming stripped 5 bases from V and 1 base from J, with 6 bases between. The CDR3 bases are TGTGCCAGCAGTAGAAGGTCCTACGAGCAGTACTTC. Encoded protein: CASSRRSYEQYF.

On this clone: Other DNA variants within this sample encode the same CDR3. The rearrangement links TRBV10-3 to TRBJ2-3, with 8 nucleotides matching TRBD2. V gave up 2 bases and J gave up 1 base; unmatched junction bases: 2. The germline CDR1 and CDR2 sequences are ENHRY and SYGVKD. This CDR3 has 15 residues. CDR3 nucleotide sequence: TGTGCCATCAGTGAGACTAGCGGCCGCACAGATACGCAGTATTTT. Residues: CAISETSGRTDTQYF.

The CDR3, as DNA: TGCGCCAGCAGCTTGCGTTCGCGGGGGGGCACAGATACGCAGTATTTT. As protein: CASSLRSRGGTDTQYF. The genes are TRBV5-1 and TRBJ2-3, with TRBD2 matching over 8 bases. In germline, CDR1 is SGHRS, CDR2 YFSETQ. After removal of 1 base from V and 1 base from J, the junction contained 5 bases not matched to a gene. The CDR3 sequence is 16 residues long.

The chain carries TRBV10-3 and TRBJ1-1; 8 bases are shared with TRBD1. Germline CDR1 ENHRY, CDR2 SYGVKD. J lost 11 bases, V lost 5 bases, and 7 bases had no gene match. The CDR3 sequence is 12 residues long. The CDR3 coding sequence is TGTGCCATCAGTTCAGGGGGCGCAGAGGCTTTCTTT. Its protein product is CAISSGGAEAFF.

This clone appeared a single time. The rearrangement joins TRBV11-2 to TRBJ1-1; TRBD1 might be the D (6 bases). The germline gives CDR1 SGHAT, CDR2 FQNNGV. The CDR3 has 15 amino acids. V gave up 4 bases and J gave up 4 bases, with 16 bases separating them. Here the CDR3 reads CASSSQFRGGTEAFF. In DNA form, the CDR3 reads TGTGCCAGCAGCTCACAGTTTAGGGGGGGCACTGAAGCTTTCTTT.

This clone was detected a few times. The rearrangement joins TRBV7-2 to TRBJ1-5; D gene unclear. Germline-derived CDR1 and CDR2 are SGHTA and FQGNSA. Trimming left V 1 base short and J 7 bases short, with 8 bases between. CDR3 length: 13 residues. CDR3 in DNA: TGTGCCAGCAGCTTAGAATTGGAACAGCCCCAGCATTTT. This translates into CASSLELEQPQHF.

The gene calls are TRBV6-5 and TRBJ2-2, with 10 positions matching TRBD1. CDR1 MNHEY and CDR2 SVGAGI come from the germline V gene. Trimming at V came to 7 bases and at J to 7 bases, leaving 9 bases not matched to a gene. The CDR3 totals 15 residues. The CDR3 bases are TGTGCCAGCACCCCCCGACAGGGGGCTGGCGGGGAGCTGTTTTTT. It codes for CASTPRQGAGGELFF.

The chain uses TRBV19 and TRBJ2-5; 8 bases are shared with TRBD2. The CDR3 runs 15 residues. The germline gives CDR1 LNHDA, CDR2 SQIVND (reference sequence). V shed 5 bases, J shed 5 bases, and the junction held 10 bases outside the gene matches. As DNA, the CDR3 is TGTGCCAGTAGTCTGAGCGGGGGACCGGGGGAGACCCAGTACTTC. Translated: CASSLSGGPGETQYF. The full variable domain, completed using reference TRBV19 and TRBJ2-5, is DGGITQSPKYLFRKEGQNVTLSCEQNLNHDAMYWYRQDPGQGLRLIYYSQIVNDFQKGDIAEGYSVSREKKESFPLTVTSAQKNPTAFYLCASSLSGGPGETQYFGPGTRLLVL.

CDR3 nucleotide sequence: TGTGCCAGTAGTCCCGGTGGGGGGCGAACCGGGGAGCTGTTTTTT. Translation: CASSPGGGRTGELFF. This chain links TRBV19 with TRBJ2-2, with D perhaps TRBD1 or TRBD2 (6 bases each). The germline V gene has CDR1 LNHDA and CDR2 SQIVND (reference sequence). V was shortened by 5 bases and J by 5 bases, with 15 bases between the two germline ends. The CDR3 contains 15 residues.

The CDR3 nucleotides are TGTGCCAGCAGCAAACACGACGGCTACACCTTC. This encodes CASSKHDGYTF. This chain joins TRBV7-2 and TRBJ1-2, with D uncertain. Germline CDR1 SGHTA, CDR2 FQGNSA. Trimming cost V 5 bases and J 8 bases, with 9 bases left between them. The CDR3 spans 11 residues.

This chain connects TRBV2 to TRBJ1-1, with a possible D match to TRBD1 (5 bases). V lost 3 bases, J lost 3 bases, and 11 bases lay in between. This CDR3 comprises 14 residues. The germline V gene has CDR1 SNHLY and CDR2 FYNNEI. Here the CDR3 reads CASSEEGPYTEAFF. CDR3 nucleotide sequence: TGTGCCAGCAGTGAGGAGGGACCCTACACTGAAGCTTTCTTT.

The chain employs TRBV4-2 and TRBJ1-1; the D gene is possibly TRBD1 (6 bases). There are 12 residues in the CDR3. V dropped 4 bases and J dropped 4 bases, with 7 bases sitting between them. Per the germline V gene, CDR1 is LGHNA and CDR2 is YNFKEQ. CDR3 DNA sequence: TGTGCCAGCAGCCGGGACATCACTGAAGCTTTCTTT. Amino acid sequence: CASSRDITEAFF.

A remark on this clone: Other DNA sequences of this sample code for an identical CDR3. V is TRBV5-1 and J is TRBJ2-3, with D possibly being TRBD2 (5 bases). The V gene lost 6 bases and the J gene lost 0 bases, with 8 bases spanning the gap. The germline V gene encodes CDR1 SGHRS and CDR2 YFSETQ. The CDR3 contains 13 residues. In nucleotides, the CDR3 is TGCGCCAGCAAAGAGGGTAGCACAGATACGCAGTATTTT. Translated: CASKEGSTDTQYF.

The chain uses TRBV5-4 and TRBJ2-2, with 7 bases lining up with TRBD2. The CDR3 length is 15 residues. V lost 4 bases, J lost 0 bases, and 3 bases stayed unmatched. Germline V gives CDR1 SGHNT, CDR2 YYREEE (reference sequence). This chain's CDR3 is CASSAGTTNTGELFF. The DNA of the CDR3 is TGTGCCAGCAGCGCCGGGACTACGAACACCGGGGAGCTGTTTTTT.

To note about this clone: This CDR3 is also generated by other DNA sequences in the sample. The chain combines TRBV11-2 with TRBJ2-7; D is undetermined. The CDR3 contains 13 residues. Per the germline V gene, CDR1 is SGHAT and CDR2 is FQNNGV. Trimming cost V 1 base and J 3 bases, with 7 bases left between them. CDR3 loop: CASSLGESYEQYF. In nucleotides, the CDR3 is TGTGCCAGCAGCTTAGGAGAGAGCTACGAGCAGTACTTC. The entire variable domain, with the rest obtained from reference TRBV11-2 and TRBJ2-7, is as follows: EAGVAQSPRYKIIEKRQSVAFWCNPISGHATLYWYQQILGQGPKLLIQFQNNGVVDDSQLPKDRFSAERLKGVDSTLKIQPAKLEDSAVYLCASSLGESYEQYFGPGTRLTVT.

This clone has just one count. V usage is TRBV7-8 and J usage is TRBJ1-4; D uncertain. The CDR3 has 17 residues. The germline gives CDR1 SGHVS, CDR2 FQNEAQ. V lost 1 base to trimming and J lost 1 base, with 13 bases between them. CDR3 protein: CASSLETALLTNEKLFF. The CDR3 DNA reads TGTGCCAGCAGCTTAGAAACAGCCCTTTTAACTAATGAAAAACTGTTTTTT.

The chain carries TRBV5-6 and TRBJ1-2; a weak D match, TRBD1 (5 bases). This CDR3 has 13 amino acids. Trimming took 6 bases from V and 2 from J, leaving 11 bases between them. CDR1 is SGHDT and CDR2 is YYEEEE in the germline V gene. CDR3 DNA sequence: TGTGCCAGCACCCGGGACCGAAACTATGGCTACACCTTC. Translating gives CASTRDRNYGYTF.

This chain uses TRBV25-1 with TRBJ2-3; possibly TRBD2 for D (5 bases). Trimming removed 4 bases at V and 3 bases at J, with 14 bases between. CDR3 length equals 15 residues. Per germline, CDR1 MGHDK and CDR2 SYGVNS. The CDR3 protein is CASSGRGSLTDTQYF. CDR3 nucleotides: TGTGCCAGCAGTGGAAGAGGGTCTTTAACAGATACGCAGTATTTT.

The chain recombines TRBV19 with TRBJ1-2; 8 bases fit TRBD1. Germline V gene sequence: CDR1 LNHDA, CDR2 SQIVND (reference sequence). This CDR3 has 13 amino acids. V lost 3 bases to trimming and J lost 8 bases; unmatched junction nucleotides: 5. CDR3 coding DNA: TGTGCCAGTAGTATCGGACAGGGACTGGGCTACACCTTC. Translation gives CASSIGQGLGYTF.

The chain joins TRBV18 to TRBJ2-7; D perhaps matches TRBD2 (6 bases). The germline gives CDR1 KGHSH, CDR2 LQKENI. This CDR3 comprises 14 residues. With 2 bases removed from V and 7 bases from J, the gap between germline ends came to 15 bases. The CDR3 nucleotides are TGTGCCAGCTCACCATCGGGACTGGTAGGGGAGCAGTACTTC. Its protein is CASSPSGLVGEQYF.